The entry that follows covers one T cell receptor (beta chain) sequence. Seattle-derived patients entered the study during active infection and were followed longitudinally. This specimen comes from a study of blood T cell repertoires in COVID-19. V lost 3 bases and J lost 0, with 12 bases in between. This CDR3 has 14 amino acids. The germline V gene has CDR1 GTSNPN and CDR2 SVGIG (reference sequence). Authors' data handling: From reference gene primer amplification, estimates of nucleated cell counts were derived. TCRdb keeps only in-frame clones here, not all; method: immunoSEQ multiplex PCR. The V and J calls and clone size are taken from that table; D and trimming were inferred from the DNA. The sample records 200,000 or so clones, around four fifths being singletons.

This TCR was recovered from a man in his 60s with COVID-19, enrolled during active disease. The chain employs TRBV30 and TRBJ2-7; the D is unclear. Sample: peripheral blood. The chain's CDR3 is CAWRLDTSSYEQYF. Written as DNA, the CDR3 is TGTGCCTGGAGATTAGACACCAGCTCCTACGAGCAGTACTTC.